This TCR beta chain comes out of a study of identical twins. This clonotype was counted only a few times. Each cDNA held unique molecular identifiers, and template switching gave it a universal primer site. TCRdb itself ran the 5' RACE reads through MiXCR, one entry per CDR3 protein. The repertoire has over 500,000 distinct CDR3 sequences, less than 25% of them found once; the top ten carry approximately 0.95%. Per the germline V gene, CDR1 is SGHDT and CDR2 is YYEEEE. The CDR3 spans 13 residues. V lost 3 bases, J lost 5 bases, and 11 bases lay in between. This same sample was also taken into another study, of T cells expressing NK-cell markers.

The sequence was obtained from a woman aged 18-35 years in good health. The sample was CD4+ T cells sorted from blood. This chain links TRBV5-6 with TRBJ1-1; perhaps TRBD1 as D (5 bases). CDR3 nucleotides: TGTGCCAGCAGCTGGGACTTGGGGACTGAAGCTTTCTTT. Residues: CASSWDLGTEAFF.